The present T cell receptor beta chain was sequenced within a study of T cells in localized non-small cell lung cancer. Study results and caveats: A raised T cell density in blood coincided with lengthier overall survival. Uninvolved adjacent lung showed higher T cell clonality than tumor. In adjacent lung appeared a median approximately 61 of the top 100 tumor clones.

This CDR3 has 15 amino acids. Trimming at V came to 4 bases and at J to 1 base, leaving 4 bases not matched to a gene. CDR1 and CDR2 from the germline V gene are MNHEY and SVGAGI. Generated by immunoSEQ multiplex PCR, the TCRdb table keeps only in-frame clones and is missing some. The sample lists around 29,000 clones, approximately 90% occurring once. Of note for this clone: Its target is unknown.

Sequencing used peripheral blood, obtained before any cancer treatment. The chain recombines TRBV6-5 with TRBJ2-3; 8 bases are shared with TRBD1. The receptor's source is a female donor at least 60 years old with stage III squamous cell lung carcinoma. CDR3 amino acids: CASSSPGQGTDTQYF. Here the CDR3 DNA reads TGTGCCAGCAGTTCGCCGGGACAGGGCACAGATACGCAGTATTTT.